This T cell receptor beta chain was observed in a study of shared clonotypes between healthy human individuals. As for the study in general: The study enrolled a couple of women and three men aged 18 to 49.

V was clipped by 6 bases and J by 3 bases; unmatched bases: 4. CDR3 length: 13 residues. The germline V gene has CDR1 MNHEY and CDR2 SVGAGI. PCR replicates from unsorted PBMC used around 300 ng DNA, and this amount was 32,000 or so T cell genomes. Data came from immunoSEQ multiplex PCR; TCRdb stores just in-frame clones and leaves some out. The sample comprises 450,000 to 550,000 clones, 70% to 80% of which are singletons, and roughly 13% rests with the top ten. Donors were healthy HIV-negative adults without recent acute infections or vaccinations. This clonotype was obtained from a woman in her 40s in good health. Some clones in this sample may be carry-over from other donors' samples. This chain joins TRBV6-5 and TRBJ2-7; 8 nucleotides line up with TRBD1. Sequencing was done on a sample of PBMCs. CDR3 sequence reads: CASRGTGRYEQYF. The CDR3 coding sequence is TGTGCCAGCAGGGGGACAGGCCGCTACGAGCAGTACTTC.